The entry that follows covers one T cell receptor (beta chain) sequence. Data came from immunoSEQ multiplex PCR; TCRdb stores just in-frame clones and leaves some out. The table includes 2 million to 2.5 million clones, over 85% detected once. This entry belongs to a study of shared clonotypes between healthy human individuals. For the study at large: Per donor, CD8 memory used one plate, CD8 naive used two, CD4 memory used three and CD4 naive used three.

This CDR3 is built from 17 residues. Looked up from germline, CDR1 is LNHDA and CDR2 is SQIVND (reference sequence). V lost 6 bases and J 0 bases, leaving 20 bases between the germline ends. The receptor was isolated from a man younger than 30 in good health. Some clones in this sample may be carry-over from other donors' samples. Sequencing was carried out using naive CD4+ T cells from PBMCs. The subset: CD45RA+ positively selected. This sequence joins TRBV19 and TRBJ2-5; a possible D gene is TRBD2 (6 bases). The CDR3 sequence is CASRGGSRGTYQETQYF. The CDR3 DNA is TGTGCCAGTAGGGGGGGTAGTAGGGGCACCTACCAAGAGACCCAGTACTTC. The full variable domain, rest sourced from reference TRBV19 and TRBJ2-5, is DGGITQSPKYLFRKEGQNVTLSCEQNLNHDAMYWYRQDPGQGLRLIYYSQIVNDFQKGDIAEGYSVSREKKESFPLTVTSAQKNPTAFYLCASRGGSRGTYQETQYFGPGTRLLVL.